Each of the 10 T cell receptor beta chains below was sequenced from the same sample in a study of T cells after posttransplantation cyclophosphamide. Assay used: immunoSEQ multiplex PCR; TCRdb lists only in-frame clones, some missing. The sample lists 15,000 to 17,000 clones, 84% occurring once. Methotrexate plus calcineurin inhibitor accompanied controls' myeloablative marrow transplants; sampling was 1 year later. Source: PBMCs, taken roughly 350 days after allogeneic stem cell transplant with calcineurin inhibitor and methotrexate. The receptors were gathered from a male patient between 18 and 35 years old who received an allogeneic stem cell transplant from a related donor, was CMV-positive, and had no GVHD. The graft donor may have contributed some T cells.

This chain links TRBV27 with TRBJ2-2; possibly TRBD2 for D (5 bases). The CDR3 totals 14 residues. Germline CDR1 reads MNHEY; CDR2 reads SMNVEV (reference sequence). The V gene lost 2 bases and the J gene lost 3 bases, with 7 bases spanning the gap. CDR3 amino acids: CASSLVRDTGELFF. The DNA of the CDR3 is TGTGCCAGCAGTTTAGTGCGGGACACCGGGGAGCTGTTTTTT.

The sample holds a few counts of this clone. The chain has TRBV11-2 and TRBJ2-3; 9 nucleotides match TRBD2. This CDR3 contains 15 residues. Germline lookup yields CDR1 SGHAT and CDR2 FQNNGV. The trim removed 5 bases at V and 0 bases at J, leaving 3 bases unmatched. CDR3 nucleotides: TGTGCCAGCAGCCCGGGGACTAGCAGCACAGATACGCAGTATTTT. Its translation is CASSPGTSSTDTQYF.

The gene calls are TRBV29-1 and TRBJ2-3; 12 bases map to TRBD2. Germline-derived CDR1 and CDR2 are SQVTM and ANQGSEA. The V segment lost 7 bases and the J segment 5 bases; nucleotides outside the gene matches: 10. The length of the CDR3 is 15 residues. CDR3 amino acids: CSAPLTSGSQDTQYF. The CDR3 coding sequence is TGCAGCGCTCCACTGACTAGCGGGAGTCAAGATACGCAGTATTTT.

The chain links TRBV30 to TRBJ2-6; D remains ambiguous. Germline-derived CDR1 and CDR2 are GTSNPN and SVGIG (reference sequence). The CDR3 loop spans 14 amino acids. Trimming shortened V by 2 bases and J by 1 base, and 6 bases separated the two germline ends. The CDR3 is CAWSRGSGANVLTF. The CDR3 DNA is TGTGCCTGGAGTAGAGGTTCTGGGGCCAACGTCCTGACTTTC.

V and J are TRBV5-1 and TRBJ2-1; D is possibly TRBD2 (5 bases). The germline V gene encodes CDR1 SGHRS and CDR2 YFSETQ. The CDR3 has 14 residues. Deletions cut 0 bases from V and 9 bases from J, with 13 bases between. The CDR3 is CASSLATDSSEQFF. In DNA form, the CDR3 reads TGCGCCAGCAGCTTGGCGACGGACTCCAGTGAGCAGTTCTTC. The entire variable domain, with the rest obtained from reference TRBV5-1 and TRBJ2-1, is as follows: KAGVTQTPRYLIKTRGQQVTLSCSPISGHRSVSWYQQTPGQGLQFLFEYFSETQRNKGNFPGRFSGRQFSNSRSEMNVSTLELGDSALYLCASSLATDSSEQFFGPGTRLTVL.

In its sample, this clone was seen a few times. The chain has TRBV6-1 and TRBJ1-4; TRBD1 matches 8 bases. The V gene end was trimmed by 5 bases and the J gene end by 2 bases; junction bases not matched to a gene: 4. The CDR3 is made up of 15 amino acids. The V gene's germline CDR1 is MNHNS and CDR2 SASEGT. The CDR3, as DNA: TGTGCCAGCAGTTTAGCAGGGGGCACTAATGAAAAACTGTTTTTT. Translated: CASSLAGGTNEKLFF.

The CDR3 protein is CASSPTGNPEGYTF. The CDR3 nucleotides read TGTGCCAGCAGCCCAACCGGGAACCCCGAGGGCTACACCTTC. V and J are TRBV9 and TRBJ1-2; D call uncertain. The CDR3 has 14 amino acids. Trimming cost V 4 bases and J 8 bases, with 18 bases left between them. Germline V lookup: CDR1 SGDLS, CDR2 YYNGEE.

The chain employs TRBV5-1 and TRBJ2-3; 13 bases map to TRBD2. The CDR3 contains 16 residues. V was clipped by 0 bases and J by 3 bases; unmatched bases: 1. The germline V gene has CDR1 SGHRS and CDR2 YFSETQ. The CDR3: CASSLELAGGTDTQYF. CDR3 DNA: TGCGCCAGCAGCTTGGAACTAGCGGGAGGGACAGATACGCAGTATTTT.

This clone appeared a single time. The chain couples TRBV18 to TRBJ2-2, with 10 bases matching TRBD1. Trimming removed 3 bases from V and 4 bases from J; junction bases left unmatched: 14. Looked up from germline, CDR1 is KGHSH and CDR2 is LQKENI. The CDR3 totals 19 residues. The DNA for the CDR3 is TGTGCCAGCTCACCTTCTTCGACCGGGACAGGGGCCCTCACCGGGGAGCTGTTTTTT. It is translated as CASSPSSTGTGALTGELFF.

There are a few counts of this clone. The rearrangement uses TRBV27 and TRBJ2-7, with a weak D call TRBD2 (5 bases). The CDR3 is 13 amino acids. Germline values: CDR1 MNHEY, CDR2 SMNVEV (reference sequence). V was pared by 6 bases and J by 2 bases, with 11 bases between. This CDR3 is CASSYSGPYEQYF. CDR3 DNA: TGTGCCAGCAGCTACAGCGGACCCTACGAGCAGTACTTC.